This T cell receptor beta chain was observed in a study of chemoradiotherapy in HPV16-positive cancers. Study information: Candidate HPV-specific T-cell clones and common TCR motifs came from functional assays in a couple of HPV16-positive patients. Notes on the study in general: Candidate HPV-specific clones and E7-related TCR motifs grew in tumor during treatment. The functional HPV-specific definition rests on just a couple of HPV16-positive patients. For HPV16-positive patients, expanding HPV-responsive T cells associated with longer recurrence-free survival.

The germline V gene has CDR1 SGHVS and CDR2 FQNEAQ. The CDR3 is made up of 13 amino acids. Trimming shortened V by 0 bases and J by 5 bases, and 7 bases separated the two germline ends. Libraries were prepared by immunoSEQ multiplex PCR; TCRdb keeps only in-frame clonotypes and omits some of them. Of fewer than 30,000 clones listed, roughly 95% are singletons. Remarks on this clone: The antigen remains undetermined.

This chain links TRBV7-8 with TRBJ1-2; D is unresolved. This TCR was recovered from a human donor with HPV-associated anogenital cancer. This material was acquired from a patient who underwent chemoradiotherapy. Here the CDR3 DNA reads TGTGCCAGCAGCTTAGCGTTCGAATATGGCTACACCTTC. It encodes CASSLAFEYGYTF.